These T cell receptor beta chains were read from a single sample in a study of naive and memory T cell subsets. MiXCR, run by TCRdb on the UMI-ligation and nested PCR reads, gives a single entry per CDR3 protein. Of 150,000 or so distinct CDR3 sequences listed, 20% to 25% are singletons. The source material was naive CD4+ T cells from blood. The origin of the receptors is a human donor in good health. Each CDR3 is given with its conserved first and last residue. D genes are given only for firm matches. Rows may omit the clone size; those that give it use once, few, many or a size class.

D: NA; J: TRBJ2-3; size: NA; V: TRBV6-5; CDR3: CASSYSVQAGTDTQYF; DNA: TGTGCCAGCAGTTACTCGGTTCAAGCGGGCACAGATACGCAGTATTTT
D: TRBD2; J: TRBJ2-1; size: NA; V: TRBV6-1; CDR3: CASSLRLAGAAEQFF; DNA: TGTGCCAGCAGTCTGCGACTAGCGGGAGCGGCTGAGCAGTTCTTC
D: TRBD1; J: TRBJ2-1; size: many; V: TRBV7-9; CDR3: CASSRQGVLGQFF; DNA: TGTGCCAGCAGCCGACAGGGGGTACTGGGGCAGTTCTTC
D: TRBD2; J: TRBJ2-1; size: NA; V: TRBV27; CDR3: CASEGAGGGYNEQFF; DNA: TGTGCCAGCGAGGGAGCGGGAGGTGGCTACAATGAGCAGTTCTTC
D: NA; J: TRBJ2-1; size: NA; V: TRBV20-1; CDR3: CSVRDSARYNEQFF; DNA: TGCAGTGTTAGGGACTCTGCGAGGTACAATGAGCAGTTCTTC
D: NA; J: TRBJ2-5; size: once; V: TRBV5-1; CDR3: CASSLRDRKRETQYF; DNA: TGCGCCAGCAGCTTACGAGACAGGAAGAGGGAGACCCAGTACTTC
D: NA; J: TRBJ2-5; size: many; V: TRBV18; CDR3: CASSPQETQYF; DNA: TGTGCCAGCTCACCCCAAGAGACCCAGTACTTC
D: TRBD2; J: TRBJ2-7; size: few; V: TRBV7-2; CDR3: CASTPMTSGRGEQYF; DNA: TGTGCCAGCACTCCAATGACTAGCGGGAGAGGGGAGCAGTACTTC
D: NA; J: TRBJ2-7; size: NA; V: TRBV15; CDR3: CATSAYRHGYEQYF; DNA: TGTGCCACCAGCGCCTACCGGCATGGGTACGAGCAGTACTTC
D: TRBD1; J: TRBJ2-7; size: few; V: TRBV4-3; CDR3: CASSRAGGNYEQYF; DNA: TGCGCCAGCAGCAGGGCAGGGGGCAACTACGAGCAGTACTTC
D: NA; J: TRBJ1-5; size: NA; V: TRBV7-9; CDR3: CASSPAGPPQHF; DNA: TGTGCCAGCAGCCCTGCTGGGCCGCCCCAGCATTTT
D: NA; J: TRBJ1-5; size: few; V: TRBV12-3/TRBV12-4; CDR3: CASSLTLIQPQHF; DNA: TGTGCCAGCAGTTTAACCTTGATCCAGCCCCAGCATTTT
D: NA; J: TRBJ2-5; size: NA; V: TRBV28; CDR3: CASSPRGRPETQYF; DNA: TGTGCCAGCAGTCCTAGAGGCAGGCCCGAGACCCAGTACTTC
D: TRBD2; J: TRBJ2-7; size: NA; V: TRBV3-1; CDR3: CASSQAGGQRSYEQYF; DNA: TGTGCCAGCAGCCAAGCGGGAGGGCAGAGATCCTACGAGCAGTACTTC
D: TRBD1; J: TRBJ2-7; size: NA; V: TRBV11-2; CDR3: CASSSPDRAVYEQYF; DNA: TGTGCCAGCAGCTCCCCGGACAGGGCTGTTTACGAGCAGTACTTC
D: NA; J: TRBJ2-7; size: many; V: TRBV28; CDR3: CASSEMTGSTAYEQYF; DNA: TGTGCCAGCAGCGAAATGACCGGGTCCACCGCCTACGAGCAGTACTTC
D: NA; J: TRBJ1-1; size: few; V: TRBV7-9; CDR3: CASILSRGMNTEAFF; DNA: TGTGCCAGTATTCTATCGCGGGGGATGAACACTGAAGCTTTCTTT
D: NA; J: TRBJ1-2; size: few; V: TRBV7-9; CDR3: CASSSGLTYGYTF; DNA: TGTGCCAGCAGCTCGGGACTGACATATGGCTACACCTTC
D: TRBD2; J: TRBJ2-3; size: few; V: TRBV6-1; CDR3: CASRLAGVDTQYF; DNA: TGTGCCAGCAGGCTAGCGGGAGTAGATACGCAGTATTTT
D: NA; J: TRBJ2-3; size: NA; V: TRBV6-5; CDR3: CASSNIGEGTDTQYF; DNA: TGTGCCAGCTCGAACATCGGTGAGGGCACAGATACGCAGTATTTT
D: TRBD1; J: TRBJ1-6; size: many; V: TRBV7-9; CDR3: CASSLAGQGRSYNSPLHF; DNA: TGTGCCAGCAGCTTAGCGGGACAGGGGCGCTCCTATAATTCACCCCTCCACTTT
D: NA; J: TRBJ1-1; size: few; V: TRBV29-1; CDR3: CSGGSMNTEAFF; DNA: TGCAGCGGTGGGTCCATGAACACTGAAGCTTTCTTT
D: TRBD2; J: TRBJ2-3; size: few; V: TRBV12-3/TRBV12-4; CDR3: CASSFRLGGRAWDTQYF; DNA: TGTGCCAGCAGTTTCCGGTTAGGCGGGAGGGCCTGGGATACGCAGTATTTT
D: NA; J: TRBJ2-1; size: few; V: TRBV29-1; CDR3: CSVVLLGYNEQFF; DNA: TGCAGCGTTGTCCTACTAGGCTACAATGAGCAGTTCTTC
D: NA; J: TRBJ2-3; size: many; V: TRBV6-5; CDR3: CASTRDGWRGTQYF; DNA: TGTGCCAGCACCCGAGACGGGTGGCGGGGTACGCAGTATTTT
D: TRBD2; J: TRBJ2-7; size: NA; V: TRBV6-5; CDR3: CASTRSSGSYEQYF; DNA: TGTGCCAGCACCCGGTCCAGCGGGAGCTACGAGCAGTACTTC
D: NA; J: TRBJ1-2; size: NA; V: TRBV3-1; CDR3: CASSPYSRPAGYTF; DNA: TGTGCCAGCAGCCCCTACAGCCGACCTGCAGGCTACACCTTC
D: NA; J: TRBJ2-1; size: few; V: TRBV3-1; CDR3: CASSRSSLGGEQFF; DNA: TGTGCCAGCAGCCGGAGCAGCCTCGGAGGGGAGCAGTTCTTC
D: TRBD2; J: TRBJ2-5; size: NA; V: TRBV7-2; CDR3: CASSLFASGETQYF; DNA: TGTGCCAGCAGCTTATTCGCTAGCGGAGAGACCCAGTACTTC
D: TRBD1; J: TRBJ2-1; size: NA; V: TRBV7-9; CDR3: CASSKTGSYNEQFF; DNA: TGTGCCAGCAGCAAGACAGGGTCCTACAATGAGCAGTTCTTC
D: TRBD1; J: TRBJ2-1; size: few; V: TRBV29-1; CDR3: CSASSGGDEQFF; DNA: TGCAGCGCCTCATCAGGGGGCGATGAGCAGTTCTTC
D: NA; J: TRBJ1-5; size: few; V: TRBV6-2/TRBV6-3; CDR3: CASKQGNQPQHF; DNA: TGTGCCAGCAAACAGGGTAATCAGCCCCAGCATTTT
D: TRBD1; J: TRBJ2-7; size: few; V: TRBV2; CDR3: CASSKEGQDVYEQYF; DNA: TGTGCCAGCTCCAAGGAGGGACAGGACGTCTACGAGCAGTACTTC